A single sample gave rise to the 12 T cell receptor beta chains below, sequenced in a study of response to subunit inactivated influenza vaccine (dated by TCRdb to 2016 to 2018). Libraries were built with RT-PCR. Sequencing was performed on an Illumina HiSeq 2500. The public reads were quality trimmed at Q25 with fastp and then assembled into clones with MiXCR by TCRdb, keeping productive beta chains. Here each entry gathers all rows of one CDR3 protein and keeps the most common genes and DNA. A total of roughly 190,000 distinct CDR3 sequences appear in this sample, 14% of them only once. Roughly 25% of the sample lies in the top ten. This material consisted of CD8+ T cells sorted from PBMCs, taken around 5 days after vaccination. The receptor set was obtained from a man in his fifties who received an inactivated influenza vaccine. Donor details come from another sample of the same person, matched by shared clones.

In this sample, this clonotype turned up many times. The chain recombines TRBV20-1 with TRBJ2-4; TRBD2 is a possible D gene (5 bases). Between the trimmed V and J ends, which lost 6 bases and 3 bases, there was a span of 15 bases. The germline gives CDR1 DFQATT, CDR2 SNEGSKA (reference sequence). The CDR3 is 14 amino acids. The CDR3 protein is CSARDGSGKNIQYF. In DNA, the CDR3 is TGCAGTGCCCGGGATGGTTCAGGCAAAAACATTCAGTACTTC.

This clonotype was found a few times. The chain combines TRBV7-9 with TRBJ2-1, with 14 bases aligning to TRBD2. From germline, CDR1 is SEHNR and CDR2 FQNEAQ (reference sequence). The junction had 7 bases not matched to a gene; V was cut back by 4 bases and J by 8 bases. This CDR3 comprises 16 residues. The CDR3 DNA reads as TGTGCCAGCAGCTCCTACGGGACTAGCGGGAGTTATGAGCAGTTCTTC. Amino acid sequence: CASSSYGTSGSYEQFF.

J is TRBJ2-2 and V is TRBV12-3 or TRBV12-4, with a tentative D call TRBD2 (7 bases). The V end was cut by 4 bases, the J end by 3 bases, with 12 bases between. The CDR3 has 15 residues. CDR3 coding DNA: TGTGCCAGCAGTTATACAGGGAGGGACACCGGGGAGCTGTTTTTT. Its translation: CASSYTGRDTGELFF.

V and J are TRBV30 and TRBJ1-6; D may be TRBD1 (6 bases). The CDR3 sequence is 13 residues long. Trimming cost V 2 bases and J 7 bases, with 9 bases left between them. CDR1 GTSNPN and CDR2 SVGIG come from the germline V gene (reference sequence). The CDR3 DNA reads as TGTGCCTGGAGTTGGCAGGGGAATTCACCCCTCCACTTT. Residues: CAWSWQGNSPLHF.

This clonotype has a handful of counts. The chain has TRBV30 and TRBJ2-7; 8 bases line up with TRBD1. V shed 3 bases and J 3 bases; nucleotides not matched to a gene: 4. The CDR3 is 13 amino acids. Germline loops: CDR1 GTSNPN, CDR2 SVGIG (reference sequence). The CDR3 DNA is TGTGCCTGGAGCACAGGGGGTCTCTACGAGCAGTACTTC. Protein: CAWSTGGLYEQYF. Looking up the rest from reference TRBV30 and TRBJ2-7 gives the full variable domain: SQTIHQWPATLVQPVGSPLSLECTVEGTSNPNLYWYRQAAGRGLQLLFYSVGIGQISSEVPQNLSASRPQDRQFILSSKKLLLSDSGFYLCAWSTGGLYEQYFGPGTRLTVT.

This clonotype appeared a few times. The CDR3 region is CASSPIRFDEQFF. The CDR3 DNA reads as TGTGCCAGCTCACCAATCAGGTTCGATGAGCAGTTCTTC. The rearrangement joins TRBV18 to TRBJ2-1; D gene uncertain. Deletions cut 2 bases from V and 8 bases from J, with 10 bases between. The CDR3 has 13 amino acids. CDR1 and CDR2 from the germline V gene are KGHSH and LQKENI.

V gene TRBV11-2 combines with J gene TRBJ2-7, with 10 nucleotides matching TRBD1. This CDR3 comprises 18 residues. The germline V gene has CDR1 SGHAT and CDR2 FQNNGV. With V trimmed by 5 bases and J by 5 bases, 18 bases remained unmatched. The DNA of the CDR3 is TGTGCCAGCAGCATGGATCGGGACAGGGGAAGCGTAGTTCACGAGCAGTACTTC. Protein sequence: CASSMDRDRGSVVHEQYF.

This clonotype was detected only a few times. As DNA, the CDR3 is TGTGCCAGCAGTCCTCACAGGGGTTACGCTTTCTTT. As protein: CASSPHRGYAFF. This rearrangement joins TRBV6-2 or TRBV6-3 to TRBJ1-1; 7 bases are shared with TRBD1. CDR1 MNHEY and CDR2 SVGEGT come from the germline V gene. The junction had 8 bases not matched to a gene; V was cut back by 5 bases and J by 11 bases. This CDR3 is built from 12 residues.

In this sample, this clonotype turned up a few times. The V and J genes are TRBV27 and TRBJ2-7, with D maybe TRBD1 (5 bases). V was cut by 3 bases and J by 6 bases, with 15 bases left in between. From germline, CDR1 is MNHEY and CDR2 SMNVEV (reference sequence). The CDR3 covers 14 residues. CDR3 loop: CASSFQGGALEQYF. CDR3 DNA sequence: TGTGCCAGCAGTTTTCAGGGTGGTGCGCTCGAGCAGTACTTC.

This rearrangement joins TRBV6-5 to TRBJ2-5; the match to TRBD2 covers 8 bases. J gave up 2 bases and V 0 bases, and 8 bases lay outside the gene matches. Germline CDR1 reads MNHEY; CDR2 reads SVGAGI. There are 17 residues in the CDR3. The CDR3 is CASSYSDGREVQETQYF. CDR3 in DNA: TGTGCCAGCAGTTACTCTGACGGGCGGGAGGTTCAAGAGACCCAGTACTTC.

This clonotype was observed a handful of times. This chain connects TRBV7-9 to TRBJ2-7, with 9 bases identical to TRBD1. Germline assignment: CDR1 SEHNR and CDR2 FQNEAQ (reference sequence). The CDR3 spans 16 residues. V dropped 0 bases and J dropped 4; count of bases not matched to a gene: 7. The CDR3 region is CASSLAWTGDVYEQYF. CDR3 nucleotides: TGTGCCAGCAGCTTAGCTTGGACAGGGGATGTGTACGAGCAGTACTTC.

This clonotype occurred a few times. This chain connects TRBV3-2 to TRBJ2-2; the table's D call, TRBD2, was not checked against the DNA. TRBV3-2 constitutes a pseudogene. The CDR3 consists of 18 residues. The DNA for the CDR3 is TGTGCCAGCAGGCTACTTGGACTAGCGGGAGAGAACACCGGGGAGCTGTTTTTT. This encodes CASRLLGLAGENTGELFF.